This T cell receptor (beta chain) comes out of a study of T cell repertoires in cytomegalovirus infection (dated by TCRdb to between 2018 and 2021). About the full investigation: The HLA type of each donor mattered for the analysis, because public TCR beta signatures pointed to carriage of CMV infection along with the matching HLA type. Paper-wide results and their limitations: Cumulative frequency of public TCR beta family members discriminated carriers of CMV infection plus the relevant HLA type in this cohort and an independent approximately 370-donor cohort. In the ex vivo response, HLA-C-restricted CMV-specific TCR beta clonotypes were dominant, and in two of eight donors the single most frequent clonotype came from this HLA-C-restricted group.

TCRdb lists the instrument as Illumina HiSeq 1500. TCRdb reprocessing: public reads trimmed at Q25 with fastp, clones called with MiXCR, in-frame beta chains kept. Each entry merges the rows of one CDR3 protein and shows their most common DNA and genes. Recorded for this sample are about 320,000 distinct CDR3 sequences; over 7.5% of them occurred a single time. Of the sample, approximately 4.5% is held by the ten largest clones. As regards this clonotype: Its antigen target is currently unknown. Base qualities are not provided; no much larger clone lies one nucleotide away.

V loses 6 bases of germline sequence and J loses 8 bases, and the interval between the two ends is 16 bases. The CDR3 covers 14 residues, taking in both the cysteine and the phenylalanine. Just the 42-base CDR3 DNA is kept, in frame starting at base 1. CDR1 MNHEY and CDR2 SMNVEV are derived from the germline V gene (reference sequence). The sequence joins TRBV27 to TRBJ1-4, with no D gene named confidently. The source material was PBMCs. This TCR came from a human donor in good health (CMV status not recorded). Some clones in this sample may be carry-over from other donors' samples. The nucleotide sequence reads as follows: TGTGCCAGCAGGCCTCGAACTGGTTACGAAAAACTGTTTTTT. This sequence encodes CASRPRTGYEKLFF. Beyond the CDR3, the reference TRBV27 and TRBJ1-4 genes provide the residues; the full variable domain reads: EAQVTQNPRYLITVTGKKLTVTCSQNMNHEYMSWYRQDPGLGLRQIYYSMNVEVTDKGDVPEGYKVSRKEKRNFPLILESPSPNQTSLYFCASRPRTGYEKLFFGSGTQLSVL.